One sample yielded the 21 T cell receptor beta chains listed below, sequenced in a study of blood T cell repertoires in COVID-19. Method: immunoSEQ multiplex PCR; TCRdb's copy keeps in-frame clones and lacks some. The profile shows about 210,000 clones, roughly 85% of them singletons. Sequenced: peripheral blood. Receptors originate from a woman in her 70s with COVID-19, enrolled during active disease.

The chain links TRBV2 to TRBJ2-7, with a possible D match to TRBD1 (5 bases). The germline V and J ends were trimmed by 1 base and 3 bases, with 13 bases remaining between them. The CDR3 contains 15 residues. The germline CDR1 and CDR2 sequences are SNHLY and FYNNEI. The CDR3 DNA is TGTGCCAGCAGTGAAGGGGGCCAGGGAAACTACGAGCAGTACTTC. Encoded protein: CASSEGGQGNYEQYF.

The V and J genes are TRBV19 and TRBJ2-6; 13 nucleotides line up with TRBD2. The ends lost 5 bases at V and 12 bases at J; junction bases unmatched: 10. This CDR3 is 16 amino acids long. Germline V gene data show CDR1 as LNHDA and CDR2 as SQIVND (reference sequence). In DNA form, the CDR3 reads TGTGCCAGTAGTGCCCAACTAGCGGGGGGGTGGTCCGTCCTGACTTTC. The encoded protein is CASSAQLAGGWSVLTF.

V and J are TRBV27 and TRBJ2-5; perhaps TRBD1 as D (8 bases). Germline V gene lookup returns CDR1 MNHEY and CDR2 SMNVEV (reference sequence). The V end lost 8 bases, the J end lost 6 bases, and 25 bases lay between the germline ends. The length of the CDR3 is 16 residues. The CDR3 DNA is TGTGCCAGCGGGGGGGTGACAGGGGTGTCATTAAAGACCCAGTACTTC. Translated: CASGGVTGVSLKTQYF.

The genes are TRBV15 and TRBJ2-2, with 10 bases aligning to TRBD1. V shed 0 bases and J 6 bases; nucleotides not matched to a gene: 7. CDR1 and CDR2 from the germline V gene are LNHNV and YYDKDF (reference sequence). The CDR3 is 17 residues long. DNA for the CDR3: TGTGCCACCAGCAGAGATCCATCCGGGACAGGGGCCGGGGAGCTGTTTTTT. Translating it yields CATSRDPSGTGAGELFF.

The rearrangement uses TRBV2 and TRBJ1-5, with D possibly being TRBD1 (5 bases). Trimming removed 3 bases at V and 1 base at J, with 10 bases between. CDR1 is SNHLY and CDR2 is FYNNEI in the germline V gene. This CDR3 is built from 15 residues. The CDR3 reads CASSENGGSNQPQHF. The CDR3 coding sequence is TGTGCCAGCAGTGAGAATGGGGGGAGCAATCAGCCCCAGCATTTT.

The CDR3, as DNA: TGTGCCAGCAACCCAGCGGGAGGGCCAGATACGCAGTATTTT. Its protein product is CASNPAGGPDTQYF. The rearrangement links TRBV7-3 to TRBJ2-3; 10 nucleotides agree with TRBD2. In germline, CDR1 is SGHTA, CDR2 FQGTGA. The CDR3 has 14 amino acids. The J segment lost 4 bases and the V segment lost 7 bases, leaving 5 bases of the junction unmatched.

The chain employs TRBV21-1 and TRBJ1-4; the table's D call, TRBD1, has no DNA check behind it. TRBV21-1 is shown as a pseudogene. The CDR3 consists of 15 residues. CDR3 DNA: TGTGCCAGCAGCACCGGACAGGGGCCTAATGAAAAACTGTTTTTT. Translation gives CASSTGQGPNEKLFF.

In DNA, the CDR3 is TGTGCCAGCAGTAACTACAGGGGGTCCTTGGGTGGCTACACCTTC. Amino acids: CASSNYRGSLGGYTF. The V and J genes are TRBV27 and TRBJ1-2; 8 bases map to TRBD1. The CDR3 covers 15 residues. From germline, CDR1 is MNHEY and CDR2 SMNVEV (reference sequence). With 5 bases clipped from V and 7 bases from J, the junction kept 12 bases outside the gene matches.

This clone was observed once. Here the CDR3 DNA reads TGTGCCAGCAGCCAATTAGCGGGGGGGCAGGGTACGCAGTATTTT. It is translated as CASSQLAGGQGTQYF. The chain has TRBV3-1 (or the pseudogene TRBV3-2) and TRBJ2-3, with 11 bases matching TRBD2. Germline lookup yields CDR1 LGHDT and CDR2 YNNKEL (reference sequence). Germline trimming cut 2 bases from V and 8 bases from J; bases unmatched to any gene: 6. This CDR3 spans 15 amino acids.

The rearrangement uses TRBV7-3 and TRBJ2-3; the match to TRBD2 covers 8 bases. The CDR3 runs to 16 residues. V shed 4 bases, J shed 0 bases, and the junction held 6 bases outside the gene matches. Germline V lookup: CDR1 SGHTA, CDR2 FQGTGA. CDR3 residues: CASSYPGGGSTDTQYF. CDR3 nucleotide sequence: TGTGCCAGCAGCTACCCCGGCGGGGGGAGCACAGATACGCAGTATTTT.

The rearrangement links TRBV12-3 or TRBV12-4 to TRBJ2-7; D uncertain. The CDR3 loop spans 13 amino acids. Between the trimmed V and J ends, which lost 2 bases and 3 bases, there was a span of 8 bases. The CDR3 DNA reads as TGTGCCAGCAGTTTATCTCCTAACTACGAGCAGTACTTC. This translates into CASSLSPNYEQYF.

The chain recombines TRBV7-9 with TRBJ1-1; TRBD1 matches 11 bases. The CDR3 has 19 residues. V gave up 4 bases and J gave up 1 base; unmatched junction bases: 14. Germline loops: CDR1 SEHNR, CDR2 FQNEAQ (reference sequence). The CDR3 protein is CASSYLRRTGGVENTEAFF. CDR3 sequence (DNA): TGTGCCAGCAGCTACCTAAGACGGACAGGGGGCGTCGAGAACACTGAAGCTTTCTTT.

This clone has just one count. The rearrangement links TRBV13 to TRBJ1-2; perhaps TRBD1 as D (6 bases). The V end was cut by 4 bases, the J end by 6 bases, with 15 bases between. Germline CDR1 PRHDT, CDR2 FYEKMQ (reference sequence). The CDR3 runs 14 residues. This chain's CDR3 is CASSSLTGINGYTF. In nucleotides, the CDR3 is TGTGCCAGCAGCTCGCTCACAGGGATCAATGGCTACACCTTC.

The chain uses TRBV6-2 or TRBV6-3 and TRBJ2-7, with 7 bases that match TRBD2. V gave up 2 bases and J gave up 2 bases; unmatched junction bases: 3. This CDR3 is built from 14 residues. CDR1 and CDR2 (germline): MNHEY, SVGEGT. The chain's CDR3 is CASSYPSGTYEQYF. CDR3 in DNA: TGTGCCAGCAGTTACCCTAGCGGAACCTACGAGCAGTACTTC.

This clone was detected only once. The chain uses TRBV11-3 and TRBJ1-1; D ambiguous. Germline V gene data show CDR1 as SGHNT and CDR2 as YENEEA. CDR3 length equals 16 residues. Trimming stripped 5 bases from V and 1 base from J, with 17 bases between. CDR3 in amino acids: CASSPRPGRGNTEAFF. Written as DNA, the CDR3 is TGTGCCAGCAGCCCCCGACCCGGACGGGGGAACACTGAAGCTTTCTTT. Full variable domain (remainder filled in from reference TRBV11-3 and TRBJ1-1): EAGVVQSPRYKIIEKKQPVAFWCNPISGHNTLYWYLQNLGQGPELLIRYENEEAVDDSQLPKDRFSAERLKGVDSTLKIQPAELGDSAVYLCASSPRPGRGNTEAFFGQGTRLTVV.

The chain employs TRBV27 and TRBJ2-7, with no clear D. Germline V gives CDR1 MNHEY, CDR2 SMNVEV (reference sequence). This CDR3 has 18 amino acids. Trimming took off 2 bases at V and 2 bases at J, with 22 bases between the two ends. CDR3 sequence: CASSLIRPTLSEAYEQYF. The CDR3 DNA follows: TGTGCCAGCAGTTTAATCCGTCCTACCCTATCAGAGGCCTACGAGCAGTACTTC.

The chain links TRBV27 to TRBJ2-7, with 9 bases that match TRBD2. V lost 0 bases and J lost 2; bases outside the gene matches: 5. The CDR3 runs 16 residues. CDR1 and CDR2 (germline): MNHEY, SMNVEV (reference sequence). The CDR3 nucleotides read TGTGCCAGCAGTTTATCCAGCCTAGCGGGGCCCTACGAGCAGTACTTC. This codes for CASSLSSLAGPYEQYF.

The chain employs TRBV18 and TRBJ1-1; no clear D gene. The CDR3 length is 13 residues. The V gene's germline CDR1 is KGHSH and CDR2 LQKENI. Trimming took off 0 bases at V and 5 bases at J, with 7 bases between the two ends. The CDR3 sequence is CASSPPQLTEAFF. CDR3 bases: TGTGCCAGCTCACCACCTCAACTTACTGAAGCTTTCTTT.

This clone has just a few counts. DNA of the CDR3: TGTGCCAGCAGTTTTCGCAGTAATCCCTACGAGCAGTACTTC. Its protein product is CASSFRSNPYEQYF. This rearrangement joins TRBV6-5 to TRBJ2-7, with D unresolved. V lost 4 bases, J lost 2 bases, and 12 bases lay in between. Germline V lookup: CDR1 MNHEY, CDR2 SVGAGI. The CDR3 sequence is 14 residues long.

This sequence joins TRBV19 and TRBJ1-5; D gene ambiguous. The CDR3 has 13 residues. Trimming took 2 bases from V and 4 from J, leaving 6 bases between them. Germline CDR1 LNHDA, CDR2 SQIVND (reference sequence). The CDR3 loop is CASSISRNQPQHF. DNA for the CDR3: TGTGCCAGTAGTATATCCCGGAATCAGCCCCAGCATTTT.

This CDR3 is CASSLETGTNYGYTF. CDR3 in DNA: TGTGCCAGCAGCTTGGAAACGGGAACTAACTATGGCTACACCTTC. The rearrangement joins TRBV5-8 to TRBJ1-2; D not resolved. CDR3 length: 15 amino acids. Germline assignment: CDR1 SGHTS and CDR2 YDEGEE. V was trimmed by 0 bases and J by 0 bases, leaving 9 bases between them. Filled out from reference TRBV5-8 and TRBJ1-2, the complete variable domain reads EAGVTQSPTHLIKTRGQQATLRCSPISGHTSVYWYQQALGLGLQFLLWYDEGEERNRGNFPPRFSGRQFPNYSSELNVNALELEDSALYLCASSLETGTNYGYTFGSGTRLTVV.